The 12 T cell receptor beta chains below were found in one sample sequenced in a study of response to subunit inactivated influenza vaccine (dated by TCRdb to the late 2010s). Library prep was done by RT-PCR. Instrument on record: Illumina HiSeq 2500. TCRdb reworked the public reads: Q25 trimming with fastp, MiXCR clone assembly, productive beta chains retained. When rows share a CDR3 protein, they turn into one entry using the most common DNA and genes. The sample records roughly 500,000 distinct CDR3 sequences, approximately 24% of which are singletons. 2.5% to 3.5% of the sample rests with the top ten. The data were also submitted as part of a second study, on T cells expressing NK-cell markers. The second paper states: The TCR beta cDNA libraries were made using 5'RACE template switching, a step that added both a universal primer site and unique molecular identifiers.

The input for sequencing was CD4+ T cells sorted from PBMCs, taken 11 to 12 days after vaccination. These receptors were collected from a man aged 45-65 years who received an inactivated influenza vaccine. Donor details come from another sample of the same person, matched by shared clones.

The chain carries TRBV21-1 and TRBJ2-3. TRBV21-1 represents a pseudogene. This CDR3 contains 14 residues. The CDR3 reads CASSKVAEADTQYF. The CDR3 region has the DNA TGTGCCAGCAGCAAAGTGGCGGAAGCAGATACGCAGTATTTT.

This clonotype appeared a few times. The chain carries TRBV4-1 and TRBJ1-6; unclear D gene. V was shortened by 8 bases and J by 0 bases, with 14 bases between the two germline ends. CDR1 is MGHRA and CDR2 is YSYEKL in the germline V gene. The CDR3 length is 16 residues. Here the CDR3 DNA reads TGCGCCAGCCGAGCTGGAGGGTTCTCCTATAATTCACCCCTCCACTTT. It is translated as CASRAGGFSYNSPLHF.

This clonotype turned up a few times. The chain joins TRBV3-1 to TRBJ2-2; either TRBD1 or TRBD2 may supply D (6 bases each). V lost 2 bases and J lost 9, with 10 bases in between. Per germline, CDR1 LGHDT and CDR2 YNNKEL (reference sequence). The CDR3 has 13 amino acids. In DNA form, the CDR3 reads TGTGCCAGCAGCCAAAAGGGGGGCCGGGAGCTGTTTTTT. It specifies CASSQKGGRELFF.

The CDR3 nucleotides are TGTGCCACCAGTGAATTCACAGGCGAGCAGTACTTC. Translation gives CATSEFTGEQYF. V is TRBV24-1 and J is TRBJ2-7; tentatively, D is TRBD1 (5 bases). CDR3 length: 12 residues. CDR1 KGHDR and CDR2 SFDVKD come from the germline V gene. Trimming removed 4 bases at V and 6 bases at J, with 9 bases between.

The genes are TRBV4-1 and TRBJ2-6; the match to TRBD1 covers 8 bases. This CDR3 contains 18 residues. Germline-derived CDR1 and CDR2 are MGHRA and YSYEKL. V gave up 1 base and J gave up 0 bases; unmatched junction bases: 5. The CDR3 protein is CASSQGTGFYSGANVLTF. Here the CDR3 DNA reads TGCGCCAGCAGCCAAGGGACAGGGTTCTACTCTGGGGCCAACGTCCTGACTTTC.

The rearrangement links TRBV9 to TRBJ2-1, with TRBD2 matching over 9 bases. Per germline, CDR1 SGDLS and CDR2 YYNGEE. The CDR3 is 16 amino acids. V dropped 3 bases and J dropped 4; count of bases not matched to a gene: 8. CDR3 protein: CASSGSGGDIYNEQFF. CDR3 in DNA: TGTGCCAGCAGCGGTAGCGGGGGTGACATATACAATGAGCAGTTCTTC.

This clonotype was seen a handful of times. This rearrangement joins TRBV7-2 to TRBJ2-7; perhaps TRBD2 as D (5 bases). There are 13 residues in the CDR3. Germline values: CDR1 SGHTA, CDR2 FQGNSA. With 6 bases removed from V and 6 bases from J, the gap between germline ends came to 15 bases. Here the CDR3 reads CASSSGFHGEQYF. The CDR3 nucleotides are TGTGCCAGCAGTTCGGGGTTTCACGGCGAGCAGTACTTC.

The rearrangement joins TRBV14 to TRBJ1-5; a weak D match, TRBD1 (5 bases). The V end was cut by 3 bases, the J end by 0 bases, with 9 bases between. This CDR3 has 15 residues. CDR1 and CDR2 (germline): SGHDN, FVKESK. Here the CDR3 DNA reads TGTGCCAGCAGCCACCCCCAGGGTAGCAATCAGCCCCAGCATTTT. It specifies CASSHPQGSNQPQHF.

This clonotype was detected a few times. J is TRBJ1-2 and V is TRBV28; no reliable D call. CDR1 and CDR2 from the germline V gene are MDHEN and SYDVKM. V was pared by 10 bases and J by 4 bases, with 19 bases between. CDR3 size: 14 residues. CDR3 region: CATPGGLGLYGYTF. CDR3 coding DNA: TGTGCCACACCGGGTGGGCTTGGGCTCTATGGCTACACCTTC.

This chain links TRBV29-1 with TRBJ1-5; D remains ambiguous. Between the trimmed V and J ends, which lost 6 bases and 1 base, there was a span of 10 bases. The germline V gene has CDR1 SQVTM and CDR2 ANQGSEA. CDR3 length equals 13 residues. The CDR3 sequence is CSVGWGSNQPQHF. CDR3 DNA: TGCAGCGTGGGGTGGGGAAGCAATCAGCCCCAGCATTTT.

This clonotype was observed at least ten times. In nucleotides, the CDR3 is TGTGCCAGCAGCCCACTAGCGTTTACCTACAATGAGCAGTTCTTC. It translates to CASSPLAFTYNEQFF. V and J are TRBV7-8 and TRBJ2-1, with 7 nucleotides matching TRBD2. CDR1 is SGHVS, CDR2 FQNEAQ, per germline. The CDR3 is made up of 15 amino acids. The trim removed 5 bases at V and 2 bases at J, leaving 6 bases unmatched.

This clonotype was seen many times. The chain has TRBV12-3 or TRBV12-4 and TRBJ1-5; D not resolved. V was shortened by 1 base and J by 5 bases, with 9 bases between the two germline ends. CDR3 length: 14 residues. In DNA form, the CDR3 reads TGTGCCAGCAGTTTAGTAGGTTGGGATCAGCCCCAGCATTTT. The encoded protein is CASSLVGWDQPQHF.